These T cell receptor beta chains were read from a single sample in a study of siplizumab effects on memory and regulatory T cells. This table comes from immunoSEQ multiplex PCR, and its TCRdb copy is limited to in-frame clones, with some not included. The repertoire has fewer than 120,000 clones, about nine tenths of them found once; the top ten carry approximately 1.2%. Sequencing input: CD4+ T cells sorted from blood. These receptors all stem from a human donor in good health. The CDR3 runs from the conserved cysteine through the conserved F or W. A D gene is named only where the DNA matches it firmly. Not all rows give a size; the values are once, few, many and, for expanded clones, a class.

- - TRBJ1-1 TRBV19 CASSIAWWLSGFGEAFF TGTGCCAGTAGTATAGCGTGGTGGCTCTCGGGATTTGGTGAAGCTTTCTTT
- - TRBJ1-2 TRBV9 CASSAAGGSYGYTF TGTGCCAGCAGCGCTGCTGGGGGCAGCTATGGCTACACCTTC
TRBD1 - TRBJ1-1 TRBV6-5 CASRTGYMNTEAFF TGTGCCAGCAGGACAGGGTACATGAACACTGAAGCTTTCTTT
- - TRBJ1-2 TRBV6-5 CASSYSWGDYGYTF TGTGCCAGCAGTTACTCTTGGGGGGACTATGGCTACACCTTC
TRBD2 - TRBJ2-1 TRBV19 CASTREGPYNEQFF TGTGCCAGTACCCGGGAGGGTCCCTACAATGAGCAGTTCTTC
- - TRBJ1-1 TRBV6-1 CASSEHRRAMNTEAFF TGTGCCAGCAGTGAACACAGAAGAGCCATGAACACTGAAGCTTTCTTT
- - TRBJ1-5 TRBV6-5 CASSYRGASNQPQHF TGTGCCAGCAGTTACCGAGGGGCTAGCAATCAGCCCCAGCATTTT
TRBD1 once TRBJ1-5 TRBV25-1 CASSVGTGINQPQHF TGTGCCAGCAGTGTTGGGACAGGAATAAATCAGCCCCAGCATTTT
- - TRBJ1-2 TRBV7-5 CARSSPDRGRLYNYGYTF TGTGCCAGAAGCTCCCCTGACAGGGGGCGCTTGTACAACTATGGCTACACCTTC
TRBD1 - TRBJ1-2 TRBV5-4 CASSSGTGAANYGYTF TGTGCCAGCAGCTCCGGAACAGGGGCGGCTAACTATGGCTACACCTTC
- - TRBJ2-5 TRBV5-4 CASSLIGGSGETQYF TGTGCCAGCAGCTTAATTGGGGGCTCAGGAGAGACCCAGTACTTC
- - TRBJ1-2 TRBV7-9 CASSTGSTYGYTF TGTGCCAGCAGCACGGGCAGCACATATGGCTACACCTTC
TRBD1 - TRBJ2-7 TRBV5-1 CASRMGQGYEQYF TGCGCCAGCAGGATGGGACAGGGTTACGAGCAGTACTTC
- - TRBJ1-1 TRBV27 CASSLRPGGNTEAFF TGTGCCAGCAGTTTACGCCCCGGGGGGAACACTGAAGCTTTCTTT
- - TRBJ2-3 TRBV21-1 CASEGADTQYF TGTGCCAGCGAGGGCGCAGATACGCAGTATTTT
TRBD2 - TRBJ2-7 TRBV5-1 CASSRQPPGLAQDEQYF TGCGCCAGCAGCCGCCAACCTCCGGGACTAGCTCAGGACGAGCAGTACTTC
- - TRBJ1-5 TRBV6-6 CASSYGLSNQPQHF TGTGCCAGCAGTTACGGACTAAGCAATCAGCCCCAGCATTTT
TRBD2 - TRBJ2-5 TRBV15 CATSGSGTSGGETQYF TGTGCCACCAGCGGCTCCGGGACTAGCGGGGGTGAGACCCAGTACTTC
TRBD1 - TRBJ1-2 TRBV5-1 CASSLTGDRIGGYTF TGCGCCAGCAGCTTAACAGGGGATCGGATTGGAGGCTACACCTTC
- - TRBJ2-7 TRBV6-1 CASSEIGYEQYF TGTGCCAGCAGTGAAATAGGGTACGAGCAGTACTTC
TRBD1 - TRBJ2-1 TRBV4-1 CASSLDRGLMGEQFF TGCGCCAGCAGCCTAGACAGGGGGCTGATGGGTGAGCAGTTCTTC
- - TRBJ2-5 TRBV6-4 CASSDSSRTSGEETQYF TGTGCCAGCAGTGACTCGAGTCGGACTTCAGGTGAAGAGACCCAGTACTTC
- - TRBJ1-4 TRBV7-9 CASSLKGNNEKLFF TGTGCCAGCAGCTTAAAGGGCAATAATGAAAAACTGTTTTTT
- - TRBJ2-5 TRBV7-9 CASSFWGGETQYF TGTGCCAGCAGCTTTTGGGGTGGAGAGACCCAGTACTTC
- few TRBJ2-3 TRBV11-2 CASSLSPASTDTQYF TGTGCCAGCAGCTTGTCACCAGCTAGCACAGATACGCAGTATTTT
- - TRBJ2-7 TRBV7-7 CASSLRTGNLYEQYF TGTGCTAGCAGCCTTCGGACGGGGAATCTCTACGAGCAGTACTTC
TRBD2 - TRBJ2-2 TRBV5-6 CASSYLTSGTTGELFF TGTGCCAGCAGTTACTTGACTAGCGGAACGACCGGGGAGCTGTTTTTT
- - TRBJ2-5 TRBV7-2 CASSPHGPGDVQETQYF TGTGCCAGCAGCCCCCACGGGCCAGGGGACGTACAAGAGACCCAGTACTTC
- - TRBJ2-1 TRBV29-1 CSVEGQDFGEQFF TGCAGCGTTGAAGGACAGGATTTCGGTGAGCAGTTCTTC
- - TRBJ2-7 TRBV27 CASSYITGNEQYF TGTGCCAGCAGTTACATCACAGGGAACGAGCAGTACTTC
TRBD2 once TRBJ2-5 TRBV11-2 CASSLGLAGGRPAVETQYF TGTGCCAGCAGCTTGGGACTAGCGGGGGGGCGGCCCGCCGTGGAGACCCAGTACTTC
- - TRBJ1-1 TRBV6-1 CASSYLGEAFF TGTGCCAGCAGTTACCTTGGTGAAGCTTTCTTT
- once TRBJ2-7 TRBV25-1 CASSGQVTYEQYF TGTGCCAGCAGTGGCCAGGTGACCTACGAGCAGTACTTC
- - TRBJ1-1 TRBV10-3 CAISAGAGAGEAFF TGTGCCATCAGTGCCGGCGCCGGGGCGGGTGAAGCTTTCTTT
- - TRBJ1-2 TRBV27 CASSLTPRGGYTF TGTGCCAGCAGTTTAACCCCCAGGGGTGGCTACACCTTC
- few TRBJ2-3 TRBV11-3 CASSPGEPTDTQYF TGTGCCAGCAGCCCGGGGGAACCCACAGATACGCAGTATTTT
- - TRBJ2-2 TRBV5-6 CASRYRVNTGELFF TGTGCCAGCAGATACAGGGTGAACACCGGGGAGCTGTTTTTT
- - TRBJ2-6 TRBV27 CASSPQGTSGANVLTF TGTGCCAGCAGTCCTCAGGGAACCTCTGGGGCCAACGTCCTGACTTTC
- - TRBJ2-7 TRBV5-1 CASSLDRSPYEQYF TGCGCCAGCAGCTTGGACAGGAGCCCCTACGAGCAGTACTTC
TRBD2 - TRBJ2-1 TRBV5-1 CASSLVSGRGNEQFF TGCGCCAGCAGCTTGGTTAGCGGGAGGGGGAATGAGCAGTTCTTC
- - TRBJ1-1 TRBV6-5 CASSYSNQVEGAEAFF TGTGCCAGCAGTTACTCGAACCAGGTAGAGGGGGCTGAAGCTTTCTTT